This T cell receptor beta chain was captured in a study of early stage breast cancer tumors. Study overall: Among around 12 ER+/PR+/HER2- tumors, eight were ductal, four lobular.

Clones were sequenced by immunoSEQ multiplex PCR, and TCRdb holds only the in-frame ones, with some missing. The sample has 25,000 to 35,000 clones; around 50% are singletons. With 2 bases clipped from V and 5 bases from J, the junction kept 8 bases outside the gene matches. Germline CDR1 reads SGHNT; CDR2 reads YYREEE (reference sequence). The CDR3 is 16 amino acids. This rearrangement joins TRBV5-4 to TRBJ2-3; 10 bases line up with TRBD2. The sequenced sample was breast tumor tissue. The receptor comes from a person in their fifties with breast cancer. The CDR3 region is CASSLSGRARKDTQYF. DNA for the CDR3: TGTGCCAGCAGCTTAAGCGGGAGGGCCAGAAAAGATACGCAGTATTTT.